A single sample is the source of the 24 T cell receptor beta chains below, sequenced in a study of control samples from healthy donors and cancer patients. Here immunoSEQ multiplex PCR was the method, and the copy in TCRdb shows in-frame clones only, minus some. The data contain fewer than 130,000 clones, approximately 90% of them seen just once; the ten biggest clones take up 3.5% to 4%. What was sequenced was PBMCs. The origin of the receptors is a woman aged 55 to 70 with lung cancer.

This sequence joins TRBV12-5 and TRBJ2-7, with TRBD1 matching 8 bases. V lost 7 bases to trimming and J lost 0 bases; unmatched junction nucleotides: 5. The germline V gene has CDR1 LGHNT and CDR2 FRNRAP. CDR3 size: 14 residues. The CDR3 sequence is CASARTGSSYEQYF. The CDR3 DNA reads as TGTGCTAGTGCCCGGACAGGGAGCTCCTACGAGCAGTACTTC.

J is TRBJ2-3 and V is TRBV19; 9 positions agree with TRBD2. J was trimmed by 2 bases and V by 1 base; bases with no gene match: 4. Per germline, CDR1 LNHDA and CDR2 SQIVND (reference sequence). This CDR3 is 16 amino acids long. The CDR3 nucleotides read TGTGCCAGTAGTATAGGGCGGGGGGGCCCCACAGATACGCAGTATTTT. Translating it yields CASSIGRGGPTDTQYF.

The genes are TRBV4-1 and TRBJ2-4; tentatively, D is TRBD2 (6 bases). CDR1 and CDR2 from the germline V gene are MGHRA and YSYEKL. Trimming removed 2 bases from V and 5 bases from J, with 16 bases in between. The CDR3 is 16 residues long. DNA of the CDR3: TGCGCCAGCAGCCAAAAGGGACTCCCAACACAAAACATTCAGTACTTC. Amino acids: CASSQKGLPTQNIQYF.

Worth noting for this clone: The sample contains more than one DNA sequence encoding this CDR3. V and J are TRBV2 and TRBJ1-2; 7 bases line up with TRBD1. The CDR3 totals 13 residues. Per germline, CDR1 SNHLY and CDR2 FYNNEI. V trimming: 2 bases; J trimming: 7 bases; junction bases outside the gene matches: 4. DNA for the CDR3: TGTGCCAGCAGTGAAACAGGGGCGGGTGGCTACACCTTC. Protein product: CASSETGAGGYTF.

The rearrangement links TRBV28 to TRBJ2-5; 10 nucleotides match TRBD2. Germline values: CDR1 MDHEN, CDR2 SYDVKM. The trim removed 3 bases at V and 5 bases at J, leaving 6 bases unmatched. This CDR3 is built from 15 residues. CDR3 sequence: CASSFERGGRETQYF. The CDR3 nucleotides are TGTGCCAGCAGTTTCGAGCGGGGGGGCCGGGAGACCCAGTACTTC.

This clone has just a few counts. The chain links TRBV27 to TRBJ1-1, with D possibly matching TRBD1 (5 bases). The germline V gene has CDR1 MNHEY and CDR2 SMNVEV (reference sequence). This CDR3 is 14 amino acids long. V lost 7 bases, J lost 1 base, and 13 bases lay in between. The CDR3 region is CASIPGPSNTEAFF. DNA for the CDR3: TGTGCCAGCATTCCGGGACCGTCGAACACTGAAGCTTTCTTT.

The chain carries TRBV5-1 and TRBJ2-7, with D perhaps matching TRBD1 (5 bases). The V gene's germline CDR1 is SGHRS and CDR2 YFSETQ. V gave up 2 bases and J gave up 6 bases, with 12 bases separating them. CDR3 size: 13 residues. The CDR3 loop is CASSLISGIEQYF. CDR3 nucleotide sequence: TGCGCCAGCAGCTTAATTTCAGGGATCGAGCAGTACTTC.

The chain combines TRBV29-1 with TRBJ2-3; 7 bases map to TRBD2. Trimming took 4 bases from V and 0 from J; bases not matched to a gene: 1. This CDR3 has 13 residues. Germline lookup yields CDR1 SQVTM and CDR2 ANQGSEA. The CDR3 is CSVAGGSTDTQYF. The DNA of the CDR3 is TGCAGCGTTGCGGGGGGTAGCACAGATACGCAGTATTTT.

The V call is TRBV6-2 or TRBV6-3, the J call TRBJ2-7, with TRBD2 matching 12 bases. Per the germline V gene, CDR1 is MNHEY and CDR2 is SVGEGT. The V gene end was trimmed by 4 bases and the J gene end by 0 bases; junction bases not matched to a gene: 1. CDR3 length equals 15 residues. The CDR3 sequence: CASSLTSGGSYEQYF. The CDR3 nucleotides are TGTGCCAGCAGTTTGACTAGCGGGGGCTCCTACGAGCAGTACTTC.

V usage is TRBV2 and J usage is TRBJ2-7; 7 positions match TRBD1. The germline CDR1 and CDR2 sequences are SNHLY and FYNNEI. Trimming at V came to 7 bases and at J to 6 bases, leaving 6 bases not matched to a gene. The CDR3 extends over 12 amino acids. The CDR3 sequence: CASTPTGSEQYF. The CDR3 DNA reads TGTGCCAGCACCCCGACAGGGAGCGAGCAGTACTTC.

This clone occurred a few times. The chain uses TRBV3-1 (or the pseudogene TRBV3-2) and TRBJ2-2; D unclear. The germline V gene encodes CDR1 LGHDT and CDR2 YNNKEL (reference sequence). Trimming shortened V by 0 bases and J by 7 bases, and 6 bases separated the two germline ends. The CDR3 consists of 13 residues. The CDR3 bases are TGTGCCAGCAGCCAAGATAGGATCGGGGAGCTGTTTTTT. Amino acids: CASSQDRIGELFF.

The V and J genes are TRBV6-6 and TRBJ1-1; 7 nucleotides align to TRBD1. This CDR3 contains 16 residues. CDR1 and CDR2 (germline): MNHNY, SVGAGI (reference sequence). The ends lost 6 bases at V and 0 bases at J; junction bases unmatched: 10. The CDR3: CASRGGTQEMNTEAFF. The CDR3 DNA is TGTGCCAGCAGAGGGGGCACACAGGAGATGAACACTGAAGCTTTCTTT.

The chain couples TRBV2 to TRBJ1-2, with D perhaps TRBD1 (6 bases). Germline assignment: CDR1 SNHLY and CDR2 FYNNEI. CDR3 size: 14 residues. The V gene lost 4 bases and the J gene lost 6 bases, with 15 bases spanning the gap. DNA of the CDR3: TGTGCCAGCAGTGCCCAGGGGAGCGGGGATGGCTACACCTTC. This gives the protein CASSAQGSGDGYTF.

V gene TRBV19 combines with J gene TRBJ1-2; TRBD1 agrees at 8 bases. The CDR3 is 15 amino acids. The V segment lost 8 bases and the J segment 3 bases; nucleotides outside the gene matches: 11. CDR1 is LNHDA and CDR2 is SQIVND in the germline V gene (reference sequence). The CDR3 sequence: CASGTTGAQDYGYTF. The CDR3 nucleotides read TGTGCCAGTGGGACGACAGGGGCCCAGGACTATGGCTACACCTTC.

A remark on this clone: The sample carries other DNA sequences with the same CDR3. The rearrangement joins TRBV12-3 or TRBV12-4 to TRBJ1-5; D gene ambiguous. The CDR3 has 12 residues. V dropped 3 bases and J dropped 6 bases, with 6 bases sitting between them. The CDR3 spells CASSFSGQPQHF. DNA for the CDR3: TGTGCCAGCAGTTTTTCTGGTCAGCCCCAGCATTTT.

J is TRBJ2-7 and V is TRBV27; 8 positions agree with TRBD1. CDR3 length: 14 residues. The V gene's germline CDR1 is MNHEY and CDR2 SMNVEV (reference sequence). Trimming cost V 8 bases and J 4 bases; bases outside gene matches: 10. The CDR3 DNA follows: TGTGCCAGCCGAACGGGACAGGAAAGTTACGAGCAGTACTTC. Protein product: CASRTGQESYEQYF.

The chain recombines TRBV19 with TRBJ1-5; the D is unclear. The germline V and J ends were trimmed by 0 bases and 5 bases, with 11 bases remaining between them. This CDR3 has 15 amino acids. CDR1 is LNHDA and CDR2 is SQIVND in the germline V gene (reference sequence). CDR3 nucleotides: TGTGCCAGTAGTATAGAGGGAAGGGTTTATCAGCCCCAGCATTTT. It translates to CASSIEGRVYQPQHF.

V gene TRBV7-9 combines with J gene TRBJ1-1, with D unresolved. Germline values: CDR1 SEHNR, CDR2 FQNEAQ (reference sequence). CDR3 length: 13 residues. Between the trimmed V and J ends, which lost 7 bases and 3 bases, there was a span of 12 bases. The CDR3 is CASNEGGYTEAFF. In nucleotides, the CDR3 is TGTGCCAGCAACGAGGGTGGGTACACTGAAGCTTTCTTT. The full variable domain, with the rest looked up from reference TRBV7-9 and TRBJ1-1, is DTGVSQNPRHKITKRGQNVTFRCDPISEHNRLYWYRQTLGQGPEFLTYFQNEAQLEKSRLLSDRFSAERPKGSFSTLEIQRTEQGDSAMYLCASNEGGYTEAFFGQGTRLTVV.

This clone has only one observation. The chain uses TRBV5-4 and TRBJ2-7, with TRBD2 matching 10 bases. CDR3 length: 13 residues. J lost 6 bases, V lost 2 bases, and 2 bases had no gene match. Germline V gene sequence: CDR1 SGHNT, CDR2 YYREEE (reference sequence). DNA of the CDR3: TGTGCCAGCAGCTTAGCGGGAGGGCGCGAGCAGTACTTC. Translation gives CASSLAGGREQYF.

The gene calls are TRBV2 and TRBJ1-2, with D unclear. The CDR3 covers 13 residues. The germline V and J ends were trimmed by 4 bases and 4 bases, with 10 bases remaining between them. The germline V gene has CDR1 SNHLY and CDR2 FYNNEI. CDR3 residues: CASSVRFSYGYTF. The CDR3 region has the DNA TGTGCCAGCAGTGTTCGGTTTAGCTATGGCTACACCTTC.

The V call is TRBV29-1, the J call TRBJ1-1; weak D call: TRBD1 (6 bases). The V and J ends lost 3 bases and 3 bases respectively, with 32 bases between them. CDR1 is SQVTM and CDR2 is ANQGSEA in the germline V gene. This CDR3 comprises 20 residues. The CDR3 loop is CSVDAGQSSLWRTLYTEAFF. The CDR3 DNA follows: TGCAGCGTTGATGCCGGACAGTCGTCGCTTTGGAGGACACTATACACTGAAGCTTTCTTT.

The chain uses TRBV3-1 (or the pseudogene TRBV3-2) and TRBJ2-1; D gene uncertain. CDR1 and CDR2 from the germline V gene are LGHDT and YNNKEL (reference sequence). The V end lost 0 bases, the J end lost 10 bases, and 10 bases lay between the germline ends. The CDR3 covers 13 residues. CDR3 in DNA: TGTGCCAGCAGCCAAGAAGGTCTAACGGAGCAGTTCTTC. Its translation: CASSQEGLTEQFF.

The V call is TRBV6-5, the J call TRBJ2-4; D is tentatively TRBD1 or TRBD2 (5 bases each). Trimming shortened V by 2 bases and J by 1 base, and 12 bases separated the two germline ends. CDR1 MNHEY and CDR2 SVGAGI come from the germline V gene. CDR3 length: 16 residues. The CDR3 region is CASSYEGNGAKNIQYF. In DNA, the CDR3 is TGTGCCAGCAGTTACGAGGGGAATGGTGCCAAAAACATTCAGTACTTC.

V and J are TRBV28 and TRBJ2-3, with a tentative D call TRBD2 (6 bases). The V and J ends lost 6 bases and 3 bases respectively, with 13 bases between them. The CDR3 is 14 residues long. CDR1 and CDR2 from the germline V gene are MDHEN and SYDVKM. The CDR3 DNA sequence: TGTGCCAGCAGGCTTGGCGGGACTACAGATACGCAGTATTTT. Translating it yields CASRLGGTTDTQYF.